The 7 T cell receptor beta chains in this list originate from one sample, sequenced in a study of cytomegalovirus exposure and HLA in healthy donors (dated by TCRdb to the late 2010s). The library was produced with the immunoSEQ multiplex PCR assay. The multiplex PCR relied on a mix of 60 forward primers for TCR Vbeta segments and 13 reverse primers for TCR Jbeta segments. TCRdb provides this immuneACCESS table in a form limited to in-frame rearrangements. Some clones are lacking; in checked studies, under half of them reflect an unresolved V gene, and why the rest are absent is not known. Here the sample has fewer than 250,000 clones; approximately 81% occur a single time. The ten top clones hold about 1.2% of the sample. Source material: PBMCs. The receptors were sampled from a human donor in good health.

The chain joins TRBV10-3 to TRBJ2-7, with D perhaps matching TRBD2 (5 bases). Germline V gene sequence: CDR1 ENHRY, CDR2 SYGVKD. This CDR3 comprises 14 residues. The V and J ends lost 4 bases and 2 bases respectively, with 12 bases between them. CDR3 coding DNA: TGTGCCATCAGTGGCTCCGAGACTACCTACGAGCAGTACTTC. It codes for CAISGSETTYEQYF.

The rearrangement joins TRBV28 to TRBJ2-5; 10 positions match TRBD2. Germline CDR1 reads MDHEN; CDR2 reads SYDVKM. This CDR3 contains 16 residues. J gave up 6 bases and V 10 bases, and 17 bases lay outside the gene matches. The CDR3 loop reads CATNSGASGSRQTQYF. The CDR3 bases are TGTGCCACCAATTCTGGGGCTAGCGGGAGTAGGCAGACCCAGTACTTC.

The chain has TRBV19 and TRBJ2-1, with TRBD1 as a possible D gene (6 bases). In germline, CDR1 is LNHDA, CDR2 SQIVND (reference sequence). Trimming cost V 3 bases and J 9 bases, with 18 bases left between them. The CDR3 length is 15 residues. The CDR3 nucleotides read TGTGCCAGTAGTATCACCCCTGCGCAGGGGAGTGAGCAGTTCTTC. This encodes CASSITPAQGSEQFF.

This sequence joins TRBV6-4 and TRBJ2-5, with a weak D call TRBD1 (5 bases). The end of the DNA is better explained by TRBJ2-7, so the J call may be wrong. From germline, CDR1 is MRHNA and CDR2 SNTAGT. CDR3 length equals 10 residues. The CDR3 DNA sequence: TGTGGGGGCCTTCAGCGCGAGCAGTACTTC. It codes for CGGLQREQYF.

This clone was counted once. The chain uses TRBV5-1 and TRBJ2-7; 12 bases map to TRBD1. Germline V CDR1 and CDR2: SGHRS, YFSETQ. This CDR3 contains 13 residues. The V segment lost 4 bases and the J segment 7 bases; nucleotides outside the gene matches: 3. CDR3 sequence (DNA): TGCGCCAGCAGCGAGGGACAGGGGGCAGAGCAGTACTTC. Residues: CASSEGQGAEQYF.

The chain is built from TRBV5-6 and TRBJ2-5; 11 bases are a match to TRBD2. The length of the CDR3 is 15 residues. The J segment lost 5 bases and the V segment lost 4 bases, leaving 7 bases of the junction unmatched. Germline V gives CDR1 SGHDT, CDR2 YYEEEE. DNA for the CDR3: TGTGCCAGCAGCCTCCCGACTAGCGGGAAGGAGACCCAGTACTTC. Translated: CASSLPTSGKETQYF.

The V and J genes are TRBV15 and TRBJ1-3, with 10 bases fitting TRBD1. CDR1 is LNHNV and CDR2 is YYDKDF in the germline V gene (reference sequence). The CDR3 has 15 residues. The J segment lost 8 bases and the V segment lost 0 bases, leaving 4 bases of the junction unmatched. CDR3 DNA sequence: TGTGCCACCAGCAGAGATGACAGGGGGCGAGACACCATATATTTT. It translates to CATSRDDRGRDTIYF. The entire variable domain, with the rest obtained from reference TRBV15 and TRBJ1-3, is as follows: DAMVIQNPRYQVTQFGKPVTLSCSQTLNHNVMYWYQQKSSQAPKLLFHYYDKDFNNEADTPDNFQSRRPNTSFCFLDIRSPGLGDTAMYLCATSRDDRGRDTIYFGEGSWLTVV.